This T cell receptor beta chain was identified during a study of neurological immune-mediated disorders. This clonotype was seen ten or more times. The authors obtained over 160 million TCR-beta sequences from 15-18 subjects per sequencing run. TCRdb ran MiXCR on the 5' RACE reads and lists one entry per CDR3 protein. The data contain under 35,000 distinct CDR3 sequences, approximately 12% of them singletons. The germline V and J ends were trimmed by 5 bases and 2 bases, with 14 bases remaining between them. CDR1 and CDR2 from the germline V gene are SGHTA and FQGNSA. The CDR3 totals 15 residues. Time point noted: technical triplicate 2.

The sample comprised CD4+ T cells from blood. The sequence was collected from a female donor with HTLV-1-associated myelopathy (HAM/TSP). The V gene is TRBV7-2, the J gene TRBJ2-3, with D unclear. CDR3 bases: TGTGCCAGCAGCCCTGGGCTAAGTTACACAGATACGCAGTATTTT. Its translation is CASSPGLSYTDTQYF.